Presented here are 27 T cell receptor beta chains from one specimen sequenced in a study of T cell responses to AZD1222 COVID-19 vaccine. Measured with immunoSEQ multiplex PCR; TCRdb has only the in-frame clones, and not every one. The sample includes 120,000 to 150,000 clones, roughly 90% seen only once; the top ten take about 2%. The sequencing here drew on peripheral blood, taken 28 days after the second AZD1222 dose. The source of these receptors is an adult who received the AZD1222 COVID-19 vaccine.

J is TRBJ1-2 and V is TRBV27; TRBD1 matches 9 bases. Trimming cost V 8 bases and J 2 bases; bases outside gene matches: 3. Per the germline V gene, CDR1 is MNHEY and CDR2 is SMNVEV (reference sequence). The CDR3 is 13 residues long. CDR3 sequence: CASSTGGNYGYTF. The CDR3 bases are TGTGCCAGCTCGACAGGGGGAAACTATGGCTACACCTTC.

V is TRBV6-6 and J is TRBJ1-1; D gene uncertain. The germline CDR1 and CDR2 sequences are MNHNY and SVGAGI (reference sequence). Trimming stripped 2 bases from V and 10 bases from J, with 14 bases between. This CDR3 contains 13 residues. CDR3 residues: CASSYGREARAFF. CDR3 nucleotide sequence: TGTGCCAGCAGTTACGGCCGGGAGGCTAGAGCTTTCTTT.

As for this clone: One end of the junction varies from germline; a read error may be responsible. The rearrangement uses TRBV18 and TRBJ1-5, with 8 bases fitting TRBD1. The CDR3 length is 14 residues. Germline V lookup: CDR1 KGHSH, CDR2 LQKENI. CDR3 bases: TGTGCCAGCTCACTCGACAGGGGCAACCAGCCCCAGCATTTT. Its protein product is CASSLDRGNQPQHF.

The V call is TRBV5-6, the J call TRBJ1-1; 8 positions agree with TRBD1. Germline-derived CDR1 and CDR2 are SGHDT and YYEEEE. This CDR3 comprises 18 residues. V dropped 1 base and J dropped 4; count of bases not matched to a gene: 15. CDR3 coding DNA: TGTGCCAGCAGCTTGATCGGCCAGTACAGGGGGGAGGGCACTGAAGCTTTCTTT. Its translation: CASSLIGQYRGEGTEAFF.

The chain is built from TRBV27 and TRBJ1-1, with a weak D call TRBD1 (5 bases). V was cut by 6 bases and J by 4 bases, with 24 bases left in between. The germline gives CDR1 MNHEY, CDR2 SMNVEV (reference sequence). This CDR3 contains 17 residues. The CDR3 DNA is TGTGCCAGCAGGAATTGGAGGGCGGGGACCGCGGGCACTGAAGCTTTCTTT. It yields the protein CASRNWRAGTAGTEAFF.

V is TRBV24-1 and J is TRBJ1-5; D not certain. Germline CDR1 reads KGHDR; CDR2 reads SFDVKD. The length of the CDR3 is 14 residues. V was clipped by 3 bases and J by 1 base, with 6 bases between them. In nucleotides, the CDR3 is TGTGCCACCAGTGATAGGAGGAGCAATCAGCCCCAGCATTTT. Its translation is CATSDRRSNQPQHF.

This chain links TRBV27 with TRBJ1-2, with D maybe TRBD1 (6 bases). V was cut by 5 bases and J by 2 bases, with 18 bases left in between. CDR3 length: 16 amino acids. Per the germline V gene, CDR1 is MNHEY and CDR2 is SMNVEV (reference sequence). The chain's CDR3 is CASSTRGAGLNYGYTF. The CDR3 DNA is TGTGCCAGCAGTACCCGGGGGGCGGGTTTGAACTATGGCTACACCTTC.

The chain joins TRBV9 to TRBJ2-3; 14 bases line up with TRBD2. Germline V gene data show CDR1 as SGDLS and CDR2 as YYNGEE. The V gene end was trimmed by 0 bases and the J gene end by 4 bases; junction bases not matched to a gene: 4. The CDR3 extends over 17 amino acids. The CDR3 loop reads CASSVVGLAGVADTQYF. For the CDR3, the DNA is TGTGCCAGCAGCGTAGTGGGACTAGCGGGAGTGGCAGATACGCAGTATTTT.

The chain's CDR3 is CASSMGGRTFNEQFF. CDR3 in DNA: TGTGCCAGTAGTATGGGGGGGAGAACATTCAATGAGCAGTTCTTC. The genes are TRBV19 and TRBJ2-1; 7 bases match TRBD2. Germline lookup yields CDR1 LNHDA and CDR2 SQIVND (reference sequence). After removal of 3 bases from V and 6 bases from J, the junction contained 8 bases not matched to a gene. The CDR3 covers 15 residues. The variable domain in full, completed from reference TRBV19 and TRBJ2-1, reads DGGITQSPKYLFRKEGQNVTLSCEQNLNHDAMYWYRQDPGQGLRLIYYSQIVNDFQKGDIAEGYSVSREKKESFPLTVTSAQKNPTAFYLCASSMGGRTFNEQFFGPGTRLTVL.

The chain recombines TRBV5-1 with TRBJ2-7; tentatively, D is TRBD1 (5 bases). The V gene lost 1 base and the J gene lost 4 bases, with 12 bases spanning the gap. Germline V gene sequence: CDR1 SGHRS, CDR2 YFSETQ. The CDR3 extends over 14 amino acids. The CDR3 DNA reads TGCGCCAGCAGCTTGTCAGGGCCAGGGTACGAGCAGTACTTC. It translates to CASSLSGPGYEQYF.

The chain couples TRBV7-2 to TRBJ1-2, with unresolved D. Germline CDR1 and CDR2: SGHTA and FQGNSA. The germline V and J ends were trimmed by 5 bases and 1 base, with 5 bases remaining between them. CDR3 size: 12 residues. CDR3 amino acids: CASSNINYGYTF. DNA for the CDR3: TGTGCCAGCAGCAATATTAACTATGGCTACACCTTC.

This clone was picked up a small number of times. This sequence joins TRBV10-2 and TRBJ1-1; no clear D. Between the trimmed V and J ends, which lost 8 bases and 8 bases, there was a span of 18 bases. This CDR3 is 13 amino acids long. Germline assignment: CDR1 WSHSY and CDR2 SAAADI. CDR3 loop: CASGTELTLEAFF. DNA for the CDR3: TGCGCCAGCGGAACCGAATTAACACTCGAAGCTTTCTTT.

The genes are TRBV6-5 and TRBJ1-2, with D perhaps TRBD1 (6 bases). Looked up from germline, CDR1 is MNHEY and CDR2 is SVGAGI. V shed 6 bases and J shed 4 bases, with 18 bases lying between them. CDR3 length: 15 amino acids. CDR3 coding DNA: TGTGCCAGCAGGTCCGGGACAACGGGGGCCTATGGCTACACCTTC. Encoded protein: CASRSGTTGAYGYTF.

The rearrangement uses TRBV6-1 and TRBJ1-1, with D perhaps TRBD1 (5 bases). Trimming pared 2 bases from V and 12 bases from J, leaving 19 bases between. CDR3 length: 14 amino acids. Germline-derived CDR1 and CDR2 are MNHNS and SASEGT. The CDR3 here is CASSERQPVILPFF. In DNA, the CDR3 is TGTGCCAGCAGTGAAAGACAGCCCGTTATATTACCTTTCTTT.

V usage is TRBV6-5 and J usage is TRBJ1-5; D uncertain. The V and J ends lost 0 bases and 4 bases respectively, with 4 bases between them. CDR3 length equals 13 residues. Germline V lookup: CDR1 MNHEY, CDR2 SVGAGI. The CDR3 protein is CASSYSWNQPQHF. DNA of the CDR3: TGTGCCAGCAGTTACTCGTGGAATCAGCCCCAGCATTTT.

The V call is TRBV7-6, the J call TRBJ2-3, with 7 positions matching TRBD2. The CDR3 runs to 14 residues. Germline lookup yields CDR1 SGHVS and CDR2 FNYEAQ. V was pared by 1 base and J by 5 bases, with 3 bases of the junction left unmatched. For the CDR3, the DNA is TGTGCCAGCAGCTTAGGGGGCGGGGGAGATACGCAGTATTTT. Translation gives CASSLGGGGDTQYF.

V gene TRBV6-5 combines with J gene TRBJ2-7; 7 bases align to TRBD1. V trimming: 6 bases; J trimming: 0 bases; junction bases outside the gene matches: 5. The CDR3 totals 14 residues. Germline V gene lookup returns CDR1 MNHEY and CDR2 SVGAGI. CDR3 loop: CASRTTGSSYEQYF. CDR3 coding DNA: TGTGCCAGCAGAACGACAGGGTCCTCCTACGAGCAGTACTTC.

The V gene is TRBV27, the J gene TRBJ1-4, with 7 bases lining up with TRBD1. Germline loops: CDR1 MNHEY, CDR2 SMNVEV (reference sequence). Trimming at V came to 6 bases and at J to 8 bases, leaving 15 bases not matched to a gene. CDR3 length: 16 amino acids. CDR3 region: CASSTWGDSRGEKLFF. Written as DNA, the CDR3 is TGTGCCAGCAGCACATGGGGGGACAGTAGAGGCGAAAAACTGTTTTTT.

The chain has TRBV5-6 and TRBJ1-2, with a weak D call TRBD1 (6 bases). CDR3 length equals 12 residues. CDR1 is SGHDT and CDR2 is YYEEEE in the germline V gene. V shed 2 bases and J shed 8 bases, with 10 bases lying between them. CDR3 coding DNA: TGTGCCAGCAGCTTCTCCGGGGGCGGCTACACCTTC. Its protein product is CASSFSGGGYTF.

This clone was observed a handful of times. This sequence joins TRBV7-9 and TRBJ2-2, with D possibly being TRBD1 (5 bases). Germline V gene data show CDR1 as SEHNR and CDR2 as FQNEAQ (reference sequence). This CDR3 contains 15 residues. The V end lost 1 base, the J end lost 2 bases, and 8 bases lay between the germline ends. This chain's CDR3 is CASSLGRANTGELFF. CDR3 nucleotide sequence: TGTGCCAGCAGCTTAGGCAGGGCAAACACCGGGGAGCTGTTTTTT.

The rearrangement links TRBV7-2 to TRBJ2-3; 10 positions match TRBD2. The V segment lost 1 base and the J segment 3 bases; nucleotides outside the gene matches: 4. The germline gives CDR1 SGHTA, CDR2 FQGNSA. This CDR3 contains 16 residues. This CDR3 reads CASSLELAGLTDTQYF. Here the CDR3 DNA reads TGTGCCAGCAGCTTAGAACTAGCGGGACTAACAGATACGCAGTATTTT.

This chain joins TRBV7-3 and TRBJ1-1; D not certain. This CDR3 has 12 residues. CDR1 is SGHTA, CDR2 FQGTGA, per germline. With 6 bases removed from V and 5 bases from J, the gap between germline ends came to 10 bases. CDR3 nucleotide sequence: TGTGCCAGCAGTTTAGGGAGGACTGAAGCTTTCTTT. Its translation is CASSLGRTEAFF. Full variable domain (remainder filled in from reference TRBV7-3 and TRBJ1-1): GAGVSQTPSNKVTEKGKYVELRCDPISGHTALYWYRQSLGQGPEFLIYFQGTGAADDSGLPNDRFFAVRPEGSVSTLKIQRTERGDSAVYLCASSLGRTEAFFGQGTRLTVV.

The chain carries TRBV7-3 and TRBJ2-1, with 7 bases matching TRBD1. CDR1 is SGHTA, CDR2 FQGTGA, per germline. The CDR3 loop spans 14 amino acids. Trimming at V came to 1 base and at J to 8 bases, leaving 5 bases not matched to a gene. The DNA of the CDR3 is TGTGCCAGCAGCTTAAGGTACAGGGGCGATGAGCAGTTCTTC. This gives the protein CASSLRYRGDEQFF.

The chain couples TRBV7-5 to TRBJ2-2; TRBD1, the table's D call, lacks a check against the DNA. TRBV7-5 is listed as a pseudogene. CDR3 length: 17 amino acids. The CDR3 DNA follows: TGTGTCAGAAGCTTAGCACCGGGACAGAGGTTTACCGGGGAGCTGTTTTTT. Its translation: CVRSLAPGQRFTGELFF.

The sample holds one count of this clone. The chain carries TRBV11-3 and TRBJ1-3; D unresolved. Per the germline V gene, CDR1 is SGHNT and CDR2 is YENEEA. This CDR3 has 14 amino acids. V lost 5 bases and J 3 bases, leaving 11 bases between the germline ends. CDR3 amino acids: CASSPDTDGNTIYF. The CDR3, as DNA: TGTGCCAGCAGCCCTGACACCGATGGAAACACCATATATTTT.

The chain is built from TRBV2 and TRBJ2-1, with D unclear. V was trimmed by 2 bases and J by 6 bases, leaving 8 bases between them. The CDR3 runs 13 residues. CDR1 is SNHLY, CDR2 FYNNEI, per germline. The CDR3 reads CASSERVSNEQFF. The DNA for the CDR3 is TGTGCCAGCAGTGAAAGGGTGAGCAATGAGCAGTTCTTC.

V is TRBV15 and J is TRBJ1-4; TRBD1 is a possible D gene (6 bases). With 5 bases removed from V and 8 bases from J, the gap between germline ends came to 15 bases. The germline CDR1 and CDR2 sequences are LNHNV and YYDKDF (reference sequence). The CDR3 length is 14 residues. The CDR3 protein is CATSPMGQREKLFF. CDR3 DNA sequence: TGTGCCACCAGCCCAATGGGACAACGGGAAAAACTGTTTTTT.